This T cell receptor (beta chain) originates from a study of technical replicates of blood from a few donors. This CDR3 spans 13 amino acids. CDR1 SGHTA and CDR2 FQGNSA come from the germline V gene. Trimming pared 7 bases from V and 1 base from J, leaving 9 bases between. Sequencing was performed with immunoSEQ multiplex PCR; in TCRdb, only in-frame clones are kept and a portion is missing. This table has 40,000 to 60,000 clones, approximately 90% appearing once. The receptor was isolated from a human donor in good health. Some clones in this sample may be carry-over from other donors' samples. This chain connects TRBV7-2 to TRBJ2-3; maybe TRBD1 (5 bases). Sequencing was done on a sample of PBMCs. CDR3 residues: CASTRQRTDTQYF. The CDR3 DNA is TGTGCCAGCACCCGACAGCGCACAGATACGCAGTATTTT.